A single sample is the source of the 12 T cell receptor beta chains below, sequenced in a study of blood T cell repertoires in COVID-19. Clones were sequenced by immunoSEQ multiplex PCR, and TCRdb holds only the in-frame ones, with some missing. The repertoire has around 94,000 clones, around 82% of them found once; the top ten carry around 6.5%. The source material was peripheral blood. The receptors stem from a man between 60 and 75 years old with acute or convalescent COVID-19.

Points on this clone: One end of the junction fails to match germline, which may point to a read error. V is TRBV7-7 and J is TRBJ2-2; D is possibly TRBD2 (6 bases). CDR3 length equals 14 residues. CDR1 SSHAT and CDR2 FNYEAQ come from the germline V gene (reference sequence). The CDR3 DNA reads TGTGCTAGCAGCAGAGGGGAGGACACCGGGGAGCTGTTTTTT. The encoded protein is CASSRGEDTGELFF.

The chain links TRBV7-8 to TRBJ1-2; TRBD1 matches 8 bases. With V trimmed by 3 bases and J by 3 bases, 6 bases remained unmatched. CDR1 is SGHVS, CDR2 FQNEAQ, per germline. This CDR3 contains 15 residues. The CDR3 bases are TGTGCCAGCAGCTTCTTGCCGGGACAGGACTATGGCTACACCTTC. This sequence encodes CASSFLPGQDYGYTF.

This clone was picked up one time. The rearrangement uses TRBV6-2 or TRBV6-3 and TRBJ1-3; D unresolved. The length of the CDR3 is 15 residues. Germline CDR1 reads MNHEY; CDR2 reads SVGEGT. V was trimmed by 5 bases and J by 4 bases, leaving 15 bases between them. CDR3 sequence reads: CASSNRGGSGNTIYF. The DNA for the CDR3 is TGTGCCAGCAGTAATAGAGGAGGATCCGGAAACACCATATATTTT.

This chain connects TRBV30 to TRBJ1-1; D is possibly TRBD1 (6 bases). Germline lookup yields CDR1 GTSNPN and CDR2 SVGIG (reference sequence). The CDR3 extends over 12 amino acids. Trimming shortened V by 3 bases and J by 8 bases, and 13 bases separated the two germline ends. The CDR3 here is CAWRQGLGEAFF. DNA of the CDR3: TGTGCCTGGAGACAGGGTCTGGGCGAAGCTTTCTTT.

This chain connects TRBV7-9 to TRBJ1-1; D perhaps matches TRBD1 (5 bases). The V end lost 1 base, the J end lost 7 bases, and 10 bases lay between the germline ends. CDR3 length: 13 amino acids. Per the germline V gene, CDR1 is SEHNR and CDR2 is FQNEAQ (reference sequence). CDR3 sequence (DNA): TGTGCCAGCAGCTTAGTAACAGGCATTGAAGCTTTCTTT. It specifies CASSLVTGIEAFF. The complete variable domain, with remaining parts taken from reference TRBV7-9 and TRBJ1-1, reads DTGVSQNPRHKITKRGQNVTFRCDPISEHNRLYWYRQTLGQGPEFLTYFQNEAQLEKSRLLSDRFSAERPKGSFSTLEIQRTEQGDSAMYLCASSLVTGIEAFFGQGTRLTVV.

V gene TRBV11-2 combines with J gene TRBJ2-1; TRBD2 matches at 8 bases. Germline CDR1 SGHAT, CDR2 FQNNGV. CDR3 length: 15 amino acids. V was clipped by 5 bases and J by 4 bases; unmatched bases: 7. CDR3 residues: CASSGAGGPYNEQFF. The CDR3 coding sequence is TGTGCCAGCAGCGGGGCGGGGGGCCCTTACAATGAGCAGTTCTTC.

This clone was detected once. The chain's CDR3 is CASSIVGSSNQPQHF. CDR3 DNA: TGTGCCAGTAGTATAGTGGGGAGTAGCAATCAGCCCCAGCATTTT. The genes are TRBV19 and TRBJ1-5; no clear D. The CDR3 extends over 15 amino acids. The germline V gene has CDR1 LNHDA and CDR2 SQIVND (reference sequence). V was trimmed by 1 base and J by 0 bases, leaving 7 bases between them. Looking up the rest from reference TRBV19 and TRBJ1-5 gives the full variable domain: DGGITQSPKYLFRKEGQNVTLSCEQNLNHDAMYWYRQDPGQGLRLIYYSQIVNDFQKGDIAEGYSVSREKKESFPLTVTSAQKNPTAFYLCASSIVGSSNQPQHFGDGTRLSIL.

This rearrangement joins TRBV4-1 to TRBJ2-5; D may be TRBD1 (5 bases). Trimming took 4 bases from V and 1 from J, leaving 16 bases between them. Per germline, CDR1 MGHRA and CDR2 YSYEKL. The CDR3 spans 16 residues. The CDR3 here is CASSPLERGFQETQYF. Here the CDR3 DNA reads TGCGCCAGCAGCCCCCTGGAAAGGGGCTTCCAAGAGACCCAGTACTTC.

This chain connects TRBV6-1 to TRBJ1-4, with 7 bases matching TRBD1. CDR1 is MNHNS, CDR2 SASEGT, per germline. CDR3 length: 15 amino acids. The J segment lost 8 bases and the V segment lost 3 bases, leaving 9 bases of the junction unmatched. In DNA form, the CDR3 reads TGTGCCAGCAGTGACCTCGACAGGGTGGGAGAAAAACTGTTTTTT. Its translation is CASSDLDRVGEKLFF.

The genes are TRBV25-1 and TRBJ2-7; 7 positions match TRBD1. Germline V gene lookup returns CDR1 MGHDK and CDR2 SYGVNS. CDR3 size: 16 residues. J was trimmed by 2 bases and V by 1 base; bases with no gene match: 8. CDR3 amino acids: CASSEWGAGGTYEQYF. CDR3 nucleotides: TGTGCCAGCAGTGAATGGGGTGCAGGGGGAACCTACGAGCAGTACTTC.

The chain joins TRBV12-3 or TRBV12-4 to TRBJ1-2, with 12 bases identical to TRBD1. The V segment lost 6 bases and the J segment 8 bases; nucleotides outside the gene matches: 4. This CDR3 is 13 amino acids long. The CDR3 reads CASRGQGAGGYTF. The CDR3 coding sequence is TGTGCCAGCAGGGGACAGGGGGCAGGGGGCTACACCTTC.

V usage is TRBV18 and J usage is TRBJ2-7, with D unresolved. Trimming removed 1 base at V and 2 bases at J, with 6 bases between. Germline V lookup: CDR1 KGHSH, CDR2 LQKENI. The CDR3 has 13 amino acids. The CDR3: CASSPREAYEQYF. CDR3 nucleotide sequence: TGTGCCAGCTCACCACGAGAAGCCTACGAGCAGTACTTC.